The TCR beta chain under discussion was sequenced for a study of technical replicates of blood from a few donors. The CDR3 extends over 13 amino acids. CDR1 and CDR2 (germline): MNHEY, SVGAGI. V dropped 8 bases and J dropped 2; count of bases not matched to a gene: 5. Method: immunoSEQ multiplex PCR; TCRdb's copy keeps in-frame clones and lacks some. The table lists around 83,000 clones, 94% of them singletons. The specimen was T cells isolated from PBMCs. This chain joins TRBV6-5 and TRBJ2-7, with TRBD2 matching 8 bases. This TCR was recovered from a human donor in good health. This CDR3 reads CASLTSGTYEQYF. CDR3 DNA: TGTGCCAGCTTAACTAGCGGCACCTACGAGCAGTACTTC.